The next 16 T cell receptor beta chains were all read from a single sample in a study of blood T cell repertoires in COVID-19. Data came from immunoSEQ multiplex PCR; TCRdb stores just in-frame clones and leaves some out. The sample carries approximately 300,000 clones, roughly 87% recorded once. The sequenced sample consisted of peripheral blood. These TCRs come from a man aged 18 to 30 with active or convalescent COVID-19.

The sample holds one count of this clone. The V and J genes are TRBV12-3 or TRBV12-4 and TRBJ1-2; D is uncertain. The CDR3 has 12 residues. V lost 6 bases and J lost 3, with 8 bases in between. The CDR3 protein is CASSDRYYGYTF. DNA for the CDR3: TGTGCCAGCAGCGATCGGTACTATGGCTACACCTTC.

The rearrangement joins TRBV6-6 to TRBJ2-2, with D possibly being TRBD1 (5 bases). From germline, CDR1 is MNHNY and CDR2 SVGAGI (reference sequence). Trimming shortened V by 1 base and J by 2 bases, and 8 bases separated the two germline ends. The CDR3 totals 15 residues. The CDR3 region is CASSYLGQNTGELFF. CDR3 DNA: TGTGCCAGCAGTTACTTAGGACAAAACACCGGGGAGCTGTTTTTT.

This sequence joins TRBV19 and TRBJ1-3; D perhaps matches TRBD1 (5 bases). The CDR3 runs 15 residues. Per the germline V gene, CDR1 is LNHDA and CDR2 is SQIVND (reference sequence). V lost 4 bases to trimming and J lost 2 bases, with 12 bases between them. CDR3 residues: CASSRGAGPGNTIYF. DNA of the CDR3: TGTGCCAGTAGTAGAGGAGCAGGGCCTGGAAACACCATATATTTT.

J is TRBJ1-2 and V is TRBV4-1; 8 nucleotides line up with TRBD1. Trimming cost V 0 bases and J 5 bases; bases outside gene matches: 5. From germline, CDR1 is MGHRA and CDR2 YSYEKL. The CDR3 has 15 residues. Here the CDR3 reads CASSQDQDRVYGYTF. The CDR3 bases are TGCGCCAGCAGCCAAGATCAGGACAGGGTATATGGCTACACCTTC.

The genes are TRBV19 and TRBJ1-2, with D perhaps matching TRBD1 (6 bases). From germline, CDR1 is LNHDA and CDR2 SQIVND (reference sequence). V was cut by 6 bases and J by 6 bases, with 14 bases left in between. The CDR3 extends over 13 amino acids. CDR3 bases: TGTGCCAGTAGACGGACAGTCTACGATGGCTACACCTTC. It specifies CASRRTVYDGYTF. Full variable domain (outside the CDR3, taken from reference TRBV19 and TRBJ1-2): DGGITQSPKYLFRKEGQNVTLSCEQNLNHDAMYWYRQDPGQGLRLIYYSQIVNDFQKGDIAEGYSVSREKKESFPLTVTSAQKNPTAFYLCASRRTVYDGYTFGSGTRLTVV.

The chain couples TRBV24-1 to TRBJ1-1; D not certain. The CDR3 extends over 15 amino acids. Germline loops: CDR1 KGHDR, CDR2 SFDVKD. Deletions cut 1 base from V and 0 bases from J, with 8 bases between. The CDR3 DNA is TGTGCCACCAGTGATTTCTCGGGTATGAACACTGAAGCTTTCTTT. Its protein is CATSDFSGMNTEAFF.

The chain couples TRBV3-1 (or the pseudogene TRBV3-2) to TRBJ2-3; weak D call: TRBD2 (6 bases). Germline CDR1 reads LGHDT; CDR2 reads YNNKEL (reference sequence). The CDR3 is 15 amino acids. The germline V and J ends were trimmed by 1 base and 5 bases, with 13 bases remaining between them. The CDR3 DNA is TGTGCCAGCAGCCAAGCATCAGCGGGTGGAGATACGCAGTATTTT. Its translation: CASSQASAGGDTQYF.

The chain recombines TRBV6-5 with TRBJ2-1, with 7 bases lining up with TRBD2. Per the germline V gene, CDR1 is MNHEY and CDR2 is SVGAGI. This CDR3 is built from 15 residues. V was pared by 11 bases and J by 6 bases, with 16 bases of the junction left unmatched. The CDR3 here is CASTNRRAGLNEQFF. CDR3 DNA: TGTGCCTCGACTAACCGGCGAGCGGGGCTCAATGAGCAGTTCTTC.

The chain links TRBV11-1 to TRBJ2-7, with D perhaps matching TRBD2 (5 bases). Germline V lookup: CDR1 SGHAT, CDR2 FQDESV (reference sequence). V was trimmed by 1 base and J by 4 bases, leaving 8 bases between them. The CDR3 has 13 amino acids. The CDR3 sequence is CASSLGPGYEQYF. Written as DNA, the CDR3 is TGTGCCAGCAGCTTAGGACCGGGATACGAGCAGTACTTC.

In this sample, this clone turned up a few times. V usage is TRBV7-9 and J usage is TRBJ1-6; 12 nucleotides agree with TRBD1. CDR1 and CDR2 from the germline V gene are SEHNR and FQNEAQ (reference sequence). The CDR3 extends over 16 amino acids. V shed 6 bases, J shed 10 bases, and the junction held 10 bases outside the gene matches. The CDR3 region is CASSSPGTGGGSPLHF. CDR3 DNA: TGTGCCAGCAGTTCCCCCGGGACAGGGGGCGGATCACCCCTCCACTTT. Full variable domain (missing parts from reference TRBV7-9 and TRBJ1-6): DTGVSQNPRHKITKRGQNVTFRCDPISEHNRLYWYRQTLGQGPEFLTYFQNEAQLEKSRLLSDRFSAERPKGSFSTLEIQRTEQGDSAMYLCASSSPGTGGGSPLHFGNGTRLTVT.

The table lists this clone with a few counts. J is TRBJ2-1 and V is TRBV6-5, with 7 bases lining up with TRBD2. Germline V gene lookup returns CDR1 MNHEY and CDR2 SVGAGI. This CDR3 has 15 amino acids. The trim removed 6 bases at V and 0 bases at J, leaving 5 bases unmatched. Here the CDR3 DNA reads TGTGCCAGCAGCCGAGCGGGGAGCTCCTACAATGAGCAGTTCTTC. This gives the protein CASSRAGSSYNEQFF.

The chain links TRBV4-1 to TRBJ2-7; no clear D gene. Trimming removed 4 bases from V and 0 bases from J, with 7 bases in between. The CDR3 runs to 13 residues. Germline V gene lookup returns CDR1 MGHRA and CDR2 YSYEKL. Here the CDR3 DNA reads TGCGCCAGCAGCCCGCCGAGCTCCTACGAGCAGTACTTC. Protein product: CASSPPSSYEQYF.

This clone was seen once. The chain uses TRBV9 and TRBJ1-2; 8 nucleotides line up with TRBD1. Germline V gene sequence: CDR1 SGDLS, CDR2 YYNGEE. The J segment lost 8 bases and the V segment lost 4 bases, leaving 4 bases of the junction unmatched. This CDR3 has 12 residues. Here the CDR3 DNA reads TGTGCCAGCAGCTCGACAGGGGAAGGCTACACCTTC. Encoded protein: CASSSTGEGYTF. Drawing the rest from reference TRBV9 and TRBJ1-2, the complete variable domain is DSGVTQTPKHLITATGQRVTLRCSPRSGDLSVYWYQQSLDQGLQFLIQYYNGEERAKGNILERFSAQQFPDLHSELNLSSLELGDSALYFCASSSTGEGYTFGSGTRLTVV.

The chain uses TRBV27 and TRBJ1-4; D possibly corresponds to TRBD1 (6 bases). V shed 5 bases and J shed 8 bases, with 18 bases lying between them. Germline lookup yields CDR1 MNHEY and CDR2 SMNVEV (reference sequence). The CDR3 totals 15 residues. The CDR3 bases are TGTGCCAGCAGTCCGGGCTTGGGGGCGAGCGAAAAACTGTTTTTT. It is translated as CASSPGLGASEKLFF.

This clone was found a few times. The chain employs TRBV6-1 and TRBJ2-2; D perhaps matches TRBD2 (6 bases). With 1 base removed from V and 3 bases from J, the gap between germline ends came to 6 bases. This CDR3 is 14 amino acids long. In germline, CDR1 is MNHNS, CDR2 SASEGT. CDR3 bases: TGTGCCAGCAGTGAAGGACTAGACACCGGGGAGCTGTTTTTT. Translating gives CASSEGLDTGELFF.

This chain joins TRBV5-1 and TRBJ2-3; 9 positions agree with TRBD2. Germline V gives CDR1 SGHRS, CDR2 YFSETQ. The V and J ends lost 9 bases and 2 bases, in that order; junction bases with no gene match: 7. The CDR3 totals 14 residues. The CDR3 DNA follows: TGCGCCACATCGGCTAGCGGGGACACAGATACGCAGTATTTT. It encodes CATSASGDTDTQYF. Full variable domain (remainder filled in from reference TRBV5-1 and TRBJ2-3): KAGVTQTPRYLIKTRGQQVTLSCSPISGHRSVSWYQQTPGQGLQFLFEYFSETQRNKGNFPGRFSGRQFSNSRSEMNVSTLELGDSALYLCATSASGDTDTQYFGPGTRLTVL.